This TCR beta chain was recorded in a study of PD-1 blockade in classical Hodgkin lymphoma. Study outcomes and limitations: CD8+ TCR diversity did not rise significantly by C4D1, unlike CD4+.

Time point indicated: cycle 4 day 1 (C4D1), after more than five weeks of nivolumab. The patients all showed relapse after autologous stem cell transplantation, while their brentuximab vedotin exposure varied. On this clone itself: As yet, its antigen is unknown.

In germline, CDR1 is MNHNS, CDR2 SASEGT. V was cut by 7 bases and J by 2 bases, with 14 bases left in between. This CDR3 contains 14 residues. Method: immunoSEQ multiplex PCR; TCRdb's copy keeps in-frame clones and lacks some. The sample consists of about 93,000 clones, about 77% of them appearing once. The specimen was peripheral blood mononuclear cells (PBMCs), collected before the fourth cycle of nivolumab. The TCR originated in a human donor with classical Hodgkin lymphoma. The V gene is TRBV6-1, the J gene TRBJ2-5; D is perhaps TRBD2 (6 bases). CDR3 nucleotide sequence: TGTGCCAGCATCCTAGCGAGAGAACAAGAGACCCAGTACTTC. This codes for CASILAREQETQYF.